Below, one TCR beta chain is given with its context. Its antigen is currently unknown. PCR amplification relied on 60 Vbeta primers (plus 13 Jbeta primers). In the authors' methods: Approximately 12 million of 70 million to 80 million unique TCR beta chains were shared, per a later count. Generated by immunoSEQ multiplex PCR, the TCRdb table keeps only in-frame clones and is missing some. V, J and clone size derive from that table, while D and trimming were established from the DNA sequence. The sample shows over 150,000 clones, 75% of them seen only once. This entry is derived from a study of cytomegalovirus exposure and HLA in healthy donors. Study background: Early release data held approximately 81 million unique TCRs from HLA-typed donors.

General study findings and limits: Data from an earlier analysis indicated that most TCR beta V segments were productive either about 87% or about 30% of the time. Analysis was performed later, and it showed HLA-associated TCR beta chains to be more clonally expanded than equally common others.

The CDR3 loop spans 14 amino acids. The germline gives CDR1 SGHRS, CDR2 YFSETQ. J gave up 0 bases and V 4 bases, and 2 bases lay outside the gene matches. This rearrangement joins TRBV5-1 to TRBJ2-7, with TRBD1 matching over 9 bases. The sequencing input was PBMCs. The TCR was taken from a woman aged 45-65 years in good health and CMV-seropositive. The CDR3 sequence: CASSVTGGSYEQYF. The CDR3 region has the DNA TGCGCCAGCAGCGTGACAGGGGGCTCCTACGAGCAGTACTTC. The variable domain in full, completed from reference TRBV5-1 and TRBJ2-7, reads KAGVTQTPRYLIKTRGQQVTLSCSPISGHRSVSWYQQTPGQGLQFLFEYFSETQRNKGNFPGRFSGRQFSNSRSEMNVSTLELGDSALYLCASSVTGGSYEQYFGPGTRLTVT.